Listed here are 26 T cell receptor beta chains from one sample, sequenced in a study of Graves' ophthalmopathy and Graves' hyperthyroidism. The study amplified TCR beta CDR3 regions using RNA transcripts. The first-round RT-PCR employed HTBI primers together with the Qiagen OneStep RT-PCR kit. A multiplex PCR was then performed as the second round. TCRdb redid the calling of the multiplex PCR reads with MiXCR, one entry per CDR3 protein. The sample has a few hundred thousand distinct CDR3 sequences, 17% seen once. The source material was peripheral blood. All receptors come from an adult woman with stable Graves' hyperthyroidism.

The chain combines TRBV7-2 with TRBJ2-5, with D unresolved. The V gene's germline CDR1 is SGHTA and CDR2 FQGNSA. The CDR3 loop spans 13 amino acids. The V end was cut by 3 bases, the J end by 5 bases, with 10 bases between. This chain's CDR3 is CASSFATRETQYF. In DNA, the CDR3 is TGTGCCAGCAGCTTTGCTACTCGGGAGACCCAGTACTTC. The complete variable domain, with remaining parts taken from reference TRBV7-2 and TRBJ2-5, reads GAGVSQSPSNKVTEKGKDVELRCDPISGHTALYWYRQSLGQGLEFLIYFQGNSAPDKSGLPSDRFSAERTGGSVSTLTIQRTQQEDSAVYLCASSFATRETQYFGPGTRLLVL.

The V call is TRBV6-1, the J call TRBJ1-2; D is ambiguous. CDR1 MNHNS and CDR2 SASEGT come from the germline V gene. The CDR3 consists of 14 residues. Trimming took 10 bases from V and 2 from J, leaving 17 bases between them. CDR3 in DNA: TGTGCCATCCCCAGGACCGCAAGCAACTATGGCTACACCTTC. This encodes CAIPRTASNYGYTF.

V and J are TRBV4-2 and TRBJ2-7; 11 bases match TRBD2. The CDR3 runs 16 residues. Trimming cost V 5 bases and J 4 bases; bases outside gene matches: 10. CDR1 is LGHNA and CDR2 is YNFKEQ in the germline V gene. The CDR3: CASSERISGRAYEQYF. In DNA, the CDR3 is TGTGCCAGCAGCGAGAGGATTAGCGGGAGGGCTTACGAGCAGTACTTC.

The V and J genes are TRBV7-2 and TRBJ2-4; no reliable D call. The CDR3 is 15 amino acids. Trimming stripped 1 base from V and 6 bases from J, with 13 bases between. Germline V gene lookup returns CDR1 SGHTA and CDR2 FQGNSA. CDR3 residues: CASSLVGRSRNIQYF. CDR3 in DNA: TGTGCCAGCAGCTTAGTGGGCAGGTCGAGAAACATTCAGTACTTC.

This rearrangement joins TRBV4-1 to TRBJ2-2; D call uncertain. V lost 0 bases, J lost 4 bases, and 12 bases lay in between. There are 16 residues in the CDR3. The germline V gene encodes CDR1 MGHRA and CDR2 YSYEKL. CDR3 DNA: TGCGCCAGCAGCCAAGAAGTGGGGTGGAGCACCGGGGAGCTGTTTTTT. This translates into CASSQEVGWSTGELFF.

This clonotype was seen at least ten times. The chain employs TRBV9 and TRBJ2-5, with 8 nucleotides matching TRBD2. In germline, CDR1 is SGDLS, CDR2 YYNGEE. V lost 3 bases to trimming and J lost 5 bases; unmatched junction nucleotides: 9. The CDR3 sequence is 15 residues long. The CDR3 is CASSAGTGGRETQYF. The CDR3 DNA reads TGTGCCAGCAGCGCCGGAACGGGGGGGAGGGAGACCCAGTACTTC.

In its sample, this clonotype was seen many times. The chain carries TRBV7-2 and TRBJ2-7; 10 bases map to TRBD2. Germline CDR1 reads SGHTA; CDR2 reads FQGNSA. V shed 2 bases and J 5 bases; nucleotides not matched to a gene: 6. CDR3 length: 15 amino acids. CDR3 sequence (DNA): TGTGCCAGCAGCTTATGGGCTAGCGGGAGTGACGAGCAGTACTTC. Amino acid sequence: CASSLWASGSDEQYF.

This clonotype was counted at least ten times. The chain joins TRBV6-1 to TRBJ1-3, with TRBD1 as a possible D gene (6 bases). The CDR3 is 15 amino acids. Germline loops: CDR1 MNHNS, CDR2 SASEGT. V was shortened by 6 bases and J by 0 bases, with 12 bases between the two germline ends. The CDR3 region has the DNA TGTGCCAGCAGCACAGGGTTGACCTCTGGAAACACCATATATTTT. Translated: CASSTGLTSGNTIYF.

This clonotype was recorded at least ten times. The rearrangement joins TRBV11-2 to TRBJ2-7, with D tentatively TRBD1 (6 bases). The germline gives CDR1 SGHAT, CDR2 FQNNGV. The CDR3 has 18 amino acids. Trimming pared 2 bases from V and 2 bases from J, leaving 22 bases between. This CDR3 is CASSLNPATGSHPYEQYF. CDR3 sequence (DNA): TGTGCCAGCAGCTTAAACCCCGCTACAGGGTCCCACCCCTACGAGCAGTACTTC.

This clonotype was seen at least ten times. The CDR3 is CASSMFPNSYEQYF. CDR3 DNA sequence: TGTGCCAGTAGTATGTTCCCAAACTCCTACGAGCAGTACTTC. The V gene is TRBV19, the J gene TRBJ2-7; D unclear. The V end lost 3 bases, the J end lost 0 bases, and 9 bases lay between the germline ends. This CDR3 is 14 amino acids long. The germline CDR1 and CDR2 sequences are LNHDA and SQIVND (reference sequence). Variable domain in full (rest from reference TRBV19 and TRBJ2-7): DGGITQSPKYLFRKEGQNVTLSCEQNLNHDAMYWYRQDPGQGLRLIYYSQIVNDFQKGDIAEGYSVSREKKESFPLTVTSAQKNPTAFYLCASSMFPNSYEQYFGPGTRLTVT.

This clonotype has ten or more counts. The J gene is TRBJ1-1, the V gene TRBV5-1, with D possibly matching TRBD1 (5 bases). V was pared by 4 bases and J by 1 base, with 14 bases between. This CDR3 comprises 15 residues. CDR1 and CDR2 from the germline V gene are SGHRS and YFSETQ. The CDR3 DNA reads as TGCGCCAGCAGCCGCCGGTGGGGGAGGAACACTGAAGCTTTCTTT. The encoded protein is CASSRRWGRNTEAFF.

In this sample, this clonotype turned up a few times. The chain joins TRBV3-1 to TRBJ2-7; D might be TRBD2 (6 bases). This CDR3 region has 18 residues. The V gene lost 4 bases and the J gene lost 5 bases, with 27 bases spanning the gap. CDR1 is LGHDT and CDR2 is YNNKEL in the germline V gene (reference sequence). The CDR3 sequence: CASSREGRGGARRNEQYF. The CDR3 nucleotides are TGTGCCAGCAGCCGTGAGGGACGGGGCGGGGCCCGTCGGAACGAGCAGTACTTC.

This clonotype was picked up many times. The rearrangement uses TRBV6-5 and TRBJ1-1; maybe TRBD1 (5 bases). This CDR3 spans 15 amino acids. Germline CDR1 is MNHEY and CDR2 is SVGAGI. Trimming cost V 2 bases and J 0 bases, with 10 bases left between them. CDR3: CASSYGGEMNTEAFF. CDR3 DNA: TGTGCCAGCAGTTACGGGGGAGAGATGAACACTGAAGCTTTCTTT.

This clonotype was recorded many times. The chain joins TRBV4-1 to TRBJ2-5, with a tentative D call TRBD2 (5 bases). This CDR3 has 19 amino acids. V lost 3 bases and J lost 2, with 25 bases in between. Germline CDR1 and CDR2: MGHRA and YSYEKL. CDR3 bases: TGCGCCAGCAGCCACAACTATTCGACTAACGGGCCCCCACAAGAGACCCAGTACTTC. As protein: CASSHNYSTNGPPQETQYF.

In regard to this clonotype: This may be a read error: a much more frequent sequence differs by one nucleotide. J is TRBJ1-5 and V is TRBV9; no definite D call. CDR1 SGDLS and CDR2 YYNGEE come from the germline V gene. The CDR3 sequence is 14 residues long. The CDR3 region is CAISVDGLGQPQHF. CDR3 DNA sequence: TGTGCCATCAGCGTAGACGGTTTAGGGCAGCCCCAGCATTTT.

This rearrangement joins TRBV4-1 to TRBJ1-1; D might be TRBD1 (6 bases). Germline V gene data show CDR1 as MGHRA and CDR2 as YSYEKL. Trimming shortened V by 1 base and J by 5 bases, and 20 bases separated the two germline ends. CDR3 size: 17 residues. As DNA, the CDR3 is TGCGCCAGCAGCCAAGGGTTCGGTCTGGGGGCGCTTACTGAAGCTTTCTTT. This gives the protein CASSQGFGLGALTEAFF.

The rearrangement joins TRBV5-1 to TRBJ2-7; D is perhaps TRBD2 (5 bases). Germline lookup yields CDR1 SGHRS and CDR2 YFSETQ. The CDR3 consists of 12 residues. V was cut by 1 base and J by 12 bases, with 14 bases left in between. The CDR3 protein is CASSLRGNEWYF. The CDR3 DNA sequence: TGCGCCAGCAGCTTGAGAGGGAACGAGTGGTACTTC.

As for this clonotype: One end of the junction is discordant with germline, which a read error may explain. J is TRBJ2-7 and V is TRBV28, with 12 bases lining up with TRBD2. Germline-derived CDR1 and CDR2 are MDHEN and SYDVKM. The CDR3 extends over 16 amino acids. CDR3 sequence: CASSFASGRGSYGQYF. CDR3 nucleotides: TGTGCCAGTAGTTTTGCTAGCGGGAGGGGATCCTACGGGCAGTACTTC.

Many counts were recorded for this clonotype. The chain has TRBV19 and TRBJ1-1; D uncertain. CDR3 length equals 12 residues. Germline CDR1 reads LNHDA; CDR2 reads SQIVND (reference sequence). V shed 5 bases and J shed 3 bases, with 7 bases lying between them. CDR3 DNA sequence: TGTGCCAGTAGTGTCGGGTACACTGAAGCTTTCTTT. Translating it yields CASSVGYTEAFF.

This clonotype was detected many times. This chain connects TRBV20-1 to TRBJ1-2, with a weak D call TRBD1 (5 bases). The germline gives CDR1 DFQATT, CDR2 SNEGSKA (reference sequence). This CDR3 region has 14 residues. The V and J ends lost 0 bases and 3 bases respectively, with 11 bases between them. CDR3 protein: CSAREEGKDYGYTF. Written as DNA, the CDR3 is TGCAGTGCTAGAGAGGAGGGGAAGGACTATGGCTACACCTTC.

The genes are TRBV6-1 and TRBJ1-1, with 8 nucleotides matching TRBD1. The length of the CDR3 is 15 residues. V lost 2 bases to trimming and J lost 3 bases; unmatched junction nucleotides: 5. Germline values: CDR1 MNHNS, CDR2 SASEGT. The CDR3 region is CASSERQGWDTEAFF. CDR3 DNA: TGTGCCAGCAGTGAAAGACAGGGGTGGGACACTGAAGCTTTCTTT.

The J gene is TRBJ1-2, the V gene TRBV6-1; 7 nucleotides line up with TRBD1. The germline V gene encodes CDR1 MNHNS and CDR2 SASEGT. The V and J ends lost 1 base and 3 bases, in that order; junction bases with no gene match: 5. This CDR3 has 15 residues. The CDR3 region is CASSEVATGHYGYTF. CDR3 coding DNA: TGTGCCAGCAGTGAAGTAGCGACAGGGCACTATGGCTACACCTTC.

Ten or more counts support this clonotype. The gene calls are TRBV27 and TRBJ2-4, with D possibly matching TRBD2 (5 bases). The CDR3 extends over 17 amino acids. V dropped 6 bases and J dropped 3 bases, with 21 bases sitting between them. Germline CDR1 and CDR2: MNHEY and SMNVEV (reference sequence). In nucleotides, the CDR3 is TGTGCCAGCAGAACATTCATAGCTGGGAGTGGCAAAAACATTCAGTACTTC. Its protein is CASRTFIAGSGKNIQYF.

This clonotype was picked up many times. V gene TRBV7-2 combines with J gene TRBJ2-5; 7 nucleotides agree with TRBD2. The germline V gene encodes CDR1 SGHTA and CDR2 FQGNSA. The CDR3 spans 14 residues. Unmatched junction bases numbered 9, after V lost 5 bases and J lost 6 bases. CDR3 in amino acids: CASSAARLAQTQYF. DNA of the CDR3: TGTGCCAGCAGCGCCGCCAGACTAGCTCAGACCCAGTACTTC.

This clonotype was seen at least ten times. The junction and the germline gene differ at one end; a read error may be behind it. The chain combines TRBV27 with TRBJ2-4; D is possibly TRBD2 (5 bases). The CDR3 sequence is 17 residues long. From germline, CDR1 is MNHEY and CDR2 SMNVEV (reference sequence). CDR3: CASRTFIAGSGKNIKYF. DNA for the CDR3: TGTGCCAGCAGAACATTCATAGCTGGGAGTGGCAAAAACATTAAGTACTTC.

There are many counts of this clonotype. The chain recombines TRBV12-5 with TRBJ2-7; D could derive from TRBD1 or TRBD2 (6 bases each). Trimming pared 4 bases from V and 5 bases from J, leaving 15 bases between. The V gene's germline CDR1 is LGHNT and CDR2 FRNRAP. The CDR3 runs to 14 residues. CDR3 coding DNA: TGTGCTAGTGGTTCGGGGGCGCGGTTAGACGAGCAGTACTTC. This gives the protein CASGSGARLDEQYF.